The sequence of this T cell receptor beta chain was determined in a study of T cells in Graves' hyperthyroidism and ophthalmopathy. There were TCR beta CDR3 regions amplified from RNA transcripts. First-round RT-PCR of the TCR CDR3 relied on the HTBI primer set. TCRdb recomputed calls from the multiplex PCR reads with MiXCR, one row per CDR3 protein. The repertoire holds 700,000 or so distinct CDR3 sequences, with about 17% as singletons. This CDR3 contains 15 residues. After removal of 6 bases from V and 3 bases from J, the junction contained 10 bases not matched to a gene. Looked up from germline, CDR1 is MDHEN and CDR2 is SYDVKM.

Sequences were obtained from blood. This TCR was sampled from a man aged 18-30 years with Graves' hyperthyroidism. The J gene is TRBJ2-7, the V gene TRBV28; 8 bases are shared with TRBD1. The CDR3 DNA is TGTGCCAGCAGACTAGACGGGACAGGAGACTACGAGCAGTACTTC. Amino acid sequence: CASRLDGTGDYEQYF.